This T cell receptor (beta chain) was identified during a study of blood T cell repertoires in COVID-19. J lost 6 bases, V lost 4 bases, and 5 bases had no gene match. The CDR3 extends over 13 amino acids. Germline CDR1 and CDR2: MGHDK and SYGVNS. This clone was observed a few times. Profiling relied on immunoSEQ multiplex PCR, and the TCRdb table lists in-frame clones only, not all of them. The sample comprises 150,000 or so clones, around 80% of which are singletons, and around 15% rests with the top ten. The chain combines TRBV25-1 with TRBJ1-1, with TRBD1 matching 7 bases. The origin of this receptor is a human donor with acute or convalescent COVID-19. The donor label of this sample is uncertain. The sequencing input was peripheral blood. This CDR3 reads CASSARQGSEAFF. In DNA form, the CDR3 reads TGTGCCAGCAGTGCTCGACAGGGTTCTGAAGCTTTCTTT.